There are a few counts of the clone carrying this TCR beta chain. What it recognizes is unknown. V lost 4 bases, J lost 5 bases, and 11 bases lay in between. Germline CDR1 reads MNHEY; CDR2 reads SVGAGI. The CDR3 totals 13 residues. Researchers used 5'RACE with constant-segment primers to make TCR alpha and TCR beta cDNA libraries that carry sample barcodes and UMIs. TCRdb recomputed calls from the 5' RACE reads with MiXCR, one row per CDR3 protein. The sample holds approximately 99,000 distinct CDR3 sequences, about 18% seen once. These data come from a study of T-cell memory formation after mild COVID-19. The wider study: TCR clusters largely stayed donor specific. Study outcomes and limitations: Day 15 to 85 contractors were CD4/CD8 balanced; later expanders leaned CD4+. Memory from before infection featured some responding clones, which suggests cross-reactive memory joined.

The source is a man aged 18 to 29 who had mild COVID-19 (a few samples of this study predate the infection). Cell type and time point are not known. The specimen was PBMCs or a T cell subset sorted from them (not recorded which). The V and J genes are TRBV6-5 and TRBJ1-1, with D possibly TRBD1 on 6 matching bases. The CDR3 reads CASSFRGWTEAFF. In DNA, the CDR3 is TGTGCCAGCAGTTTCAGGGGATGGACTGAAGCTTTCTTT.